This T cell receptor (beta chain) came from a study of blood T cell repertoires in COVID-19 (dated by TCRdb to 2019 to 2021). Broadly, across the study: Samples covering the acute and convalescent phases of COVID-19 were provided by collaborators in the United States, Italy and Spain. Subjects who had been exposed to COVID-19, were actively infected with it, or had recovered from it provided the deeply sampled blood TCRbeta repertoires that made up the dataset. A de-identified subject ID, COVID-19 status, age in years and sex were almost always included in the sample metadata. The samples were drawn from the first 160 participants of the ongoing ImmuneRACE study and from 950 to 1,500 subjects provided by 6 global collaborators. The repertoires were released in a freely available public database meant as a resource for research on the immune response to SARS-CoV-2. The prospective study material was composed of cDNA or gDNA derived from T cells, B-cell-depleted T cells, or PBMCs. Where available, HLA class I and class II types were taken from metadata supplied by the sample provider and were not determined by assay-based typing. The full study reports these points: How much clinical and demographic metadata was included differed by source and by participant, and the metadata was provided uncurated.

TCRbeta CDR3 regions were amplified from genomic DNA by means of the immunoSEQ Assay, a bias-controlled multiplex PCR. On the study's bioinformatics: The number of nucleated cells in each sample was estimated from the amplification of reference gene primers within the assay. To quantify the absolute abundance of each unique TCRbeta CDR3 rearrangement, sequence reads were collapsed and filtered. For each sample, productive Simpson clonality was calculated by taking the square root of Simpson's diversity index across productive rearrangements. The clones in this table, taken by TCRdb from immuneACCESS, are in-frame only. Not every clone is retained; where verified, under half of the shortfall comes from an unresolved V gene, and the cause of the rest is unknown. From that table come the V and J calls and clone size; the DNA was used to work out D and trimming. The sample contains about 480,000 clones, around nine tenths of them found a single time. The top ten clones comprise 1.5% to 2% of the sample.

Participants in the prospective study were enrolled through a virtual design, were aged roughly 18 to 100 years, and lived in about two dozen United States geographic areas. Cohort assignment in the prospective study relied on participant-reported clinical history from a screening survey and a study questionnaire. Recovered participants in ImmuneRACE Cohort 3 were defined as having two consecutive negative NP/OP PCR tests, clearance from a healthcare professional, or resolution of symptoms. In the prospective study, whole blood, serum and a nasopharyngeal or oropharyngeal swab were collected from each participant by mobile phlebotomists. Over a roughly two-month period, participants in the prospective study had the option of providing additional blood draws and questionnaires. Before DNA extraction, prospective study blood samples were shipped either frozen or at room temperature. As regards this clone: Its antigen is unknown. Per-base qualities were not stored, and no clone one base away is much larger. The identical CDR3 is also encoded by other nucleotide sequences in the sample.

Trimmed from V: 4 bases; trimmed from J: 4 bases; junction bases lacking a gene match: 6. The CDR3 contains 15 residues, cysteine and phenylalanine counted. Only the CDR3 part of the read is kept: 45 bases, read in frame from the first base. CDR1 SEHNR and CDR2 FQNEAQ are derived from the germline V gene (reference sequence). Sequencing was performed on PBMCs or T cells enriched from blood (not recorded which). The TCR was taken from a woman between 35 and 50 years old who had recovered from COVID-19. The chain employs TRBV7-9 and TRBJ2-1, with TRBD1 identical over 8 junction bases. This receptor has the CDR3 CASSSSGQGYNEQFF. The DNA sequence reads TGTGCCAGCAGCTCCAGCGGACAGGGATACAATGAGCAGTTCTTC.